This T cell receptor (beta chain) was profiled in a study of blood T cell repertoires in COVID-19. Germline V gene lookup returns CDR1 LNHDA and CDR2 SQIVND (reference sequence). With 0 bases removed from V and 0 bases from J, the gap between germline ends came to 9 bases. This CDR3 spans 16 amino acids. This clone was found once. Profiled with immunoSEQ multiplex PCR; TCRdb holds only in-frame clones, not every one. The sample lists tens of thousands of clones, 75% to 90% occurring once. The receptor's source is a man aged 55 to 69 with acute or convalescent COVID-19. This rearrangement joins TRBV19 to TRBJ1-3; D unclear. Material: peripheral blood. The CDR3 spells CASSIDLGSSGNTIYF. The DNA of the CDR3 is TGTGCCAGTAGTATAGATCTGGGGAGCTCTGGAAACACCATATATTTT.